These 29 T cell receptor beta chains share one sample of origin, sequenced in a study of human T cells and chemical hapten exposure. Using its own MiXCR run on the RACE reads, TCRdb lists one record per CDR3 protein. The data hold about 85,000 distinct CDR3 sequences, with about 9% observed a single time. As to time point: pre-sensitization, week 0. As to treatment: therapeutic diphenylcyclopropenone sensitization with weekly scalp DPC. The sample here was whole blood, taken in connection with sensitization to the hapten diphenylcyclopropenone (DPC). These receptors were taken from a man aged 40-49 years with alopecia areata. Some clones in this sample may be carry-over from other donors' samples.

This clonotype was counted at least ten times. The rearrangement links TRBV7-6 to TRBJ2-5; 8 nucleotides line up with TRBD1. This CDR3 is built from 16 residues. Germline-derived CDR1 and CDR2 are SGHVS and FNYEAQ. The J segment lost 1 base and the V segment lost 6 bases, leaving 10 bases of the junction unmatched. The CDR3 is CASSTRGPMLQETQYF. CDR3 DNA: TGTGCCAGCAGTACCAGGGGGCCCATGCTCCAAGAGACCCAGTACTTC.

V usage is TRBV7-3 and J usage is TRBJ1-6; unclear D gene. The V gene's germline CDR1 is SGHTA and CDR2 FQGTGA. The V and J ends lost 2 bases and 10 bases respectively, with 15 bases between them. The CDR3 sequence is 15 residues long. The CDR3 DNA reads TGTGCCAGCAGCTTAGGTGCGGGAAAAACCTCACCCCTCCACTTT. It yields the protein CASSLGAGKTSPLHF.

This clonotype has ten or more counts. This chain uses TRBV12-3 or TRBV12-4 with TRBJ2-1; 9 bases align to TRBD2. The CDR3 is made up of 15 amino acids. The V gene end was trimmed by 5 bases and the J gene end by 7 bases; junction bases not matched to a gene: 9. DNA of the CDR3: TGTGCCAGCAGTCCATTAGCGGGAGCCCCGAATGAGCAGTTCTTC. The encoded protein is CASSPLAGAPNEQFF.

This clonotype has only a few counts. This chain connects TRBV27 to TRBJ2-1, with TRBD2 identical over 11 bases. V shed 4 bases, J shed 0 bases, and the junction held 8 bases outside the gene matches. CDR1 MNHEY and CDR2 SMNVEV come from the germline V gene (reference sequence). The CDR3 spans 18 residues. The CDR3 is CASSSGTSGVSSYNEQFF. CDR3 coding DNA: TGTGCCAGCAGTTCAGGGACTAGCGGTGTTAGCTCCTACAATGAGCAGTTCTTC.

This clonotype turned up a few times. The chain links TRBV6-2 or TRBV6-3 to TRBJ2-1; D is unresolved. The germline CDR1 and CDR2 sequences are MNHEY and SVGEGT. The germline V and J ends were trimmed by 0 bases and 5 bases, with 8 bases remaining between them. The CDR3 runs to 14 residues. CDR3 amino acids: CASSYSQFHNEQFF. DNA for the CDR3: TGTGCCAGCAGTTACTCTCAGTTCCACAATGAGCAGTTCTTC.

This clonotype has ten or more counts. This rearrangement joins TRBV7-9 to TRBJ1-2; D may be TRBD1 (6 bases). V was clipped by 5 bases and J by 8 bases, with 15 bases between them. This CDR3 is 13 amino acids long. Per the germline V gene, CDR1 is SEHNR and CDR2 is FQNEAQ (reference sequence). CDR3 region: CASSEQGSGGYTF. In DNA, the CDR3 is TGTGCCAGCAGCGAACAGGGCTCTGGGGGCTACACCTTC.

Only a few counts were recorded for this clonotype. The CDR3, as DNA: TGTGCCAGCAGAATCAGCGGGAGGGCCCATGAGCAGTTCTTC. Translation: CASRISGRAHEQFF. The chain has TRBV9 and TRBJ2-1; 10 nucleotides align to TRBD2. CDR3 length: 14 amino acids. Germline V gene lookup returns CDR1 SGDLS and CDR2 YYNGEE. The trim removed 5 bases at V and 8 bases at J, leaving 7 bases unmatched.

The CDR3: CATSDGTSGTYEQYF. CDR3 coding DNA: TGTGCCACCAGTGACGGGACTAGCGGCACCTACGAGCAGTACTTC. This chain links TRBV24-1 with TRBJ2-7; 11 bases align to TRBD2. Germline CDR1 KGHDR, CDR2 SFDVKD. This CDR3 spans 15 amino acids. The J segment lost 2 bases and the V segment lost 4 bases, leaving 3 bases of the junction unmatched.

This sequence joins TRBV16 and TRBJ1-2; D possibly corresponds to TRBD1 (6 bases). CDR3 length: 16 amino acids. Germline CDR1 and CDR2: KGHSY and FQNENV. The germline V and J ends were trimmed by 0 bases and 4 bases, with 15 bases remaining between them. The CDR3 is CASSQSRQASAYGYTF. In nucleotides, the CDR3 is TGTGCCAGCAGCCAATCGAGACAGGCATCGGCCTATGGCTACACCTTC.

About this clonotype itself: A much larger clone lies one base from this, so it may be a read error. The conserved phenylalanine or tryptophan normally closing the CDR3 is absent here, so this likely arose from a read error. The chain employs TRBV29-1 and TRBJ2-3, with D possibly being TRBD2 (7 bases). Germline CDR1 and CDR2: SQVTM and ANQGSEA. This CDR3 is built from 13 residues. Trimming shortened V by 6 bases and J by 5 bases, and 15 bases separated the two germline ends. In nucleotides, the CDR3 is TGCAGCGTCGACGAGGGGGGGATAGATACGCAGTATATT. Its protein is CSVDEGGIDTQYI.

In its sample, this clonotype was seen a few times. The V gene is TRBV5-1, the J gene TRBJ2-1; D is perhaps TRBD2 (5 bases). CDR3 length: 14 amino acids. Germline V CDR1 and CDR2: SGHRS, YFSETQ. The V gene lost 2 bases and the J gene lost 3 bases, with 9 bases spanning the gap. CDR3 DNA: TGCGCCAGCAGCTTCCTTGGGAGCTACAATGAGCAGTTCTTC. Its protein is CASSFLGSYNEQFF.

Ten or more counts support this clonotype. This chain links TRBV28 with TRBJ1-2; unclear D gene. The CDR3 is 14 residues long. The V and J ends lost 3 bases and 8 bases respectively, with 16 bases between them. Germline V lookup: CDR1 MDHEN, CDR2 SYDVKM. For the CDR3, the DNA is TGTGCCAGCAGTTTCACCGGTCCCGAGAAGGGCTACACCTTC. As protein: CASSFTGPEKGYTF.

This clonotype has a count of ten or more. This rearrangement joins TRBV12-3 or TRBV12-4 to TRBJ2-2; D is possibly TRBD2 (5 bases). The germline V and J ends were trimmed by 0 bases and 1 base, with 12 bases remaining between them. The CDR3 contains 17 residues. CDR3 residues: CASSLARGGLNTGELFF. CDR3 nucleotides: TGTGCCAGCAGTTTAGCACGAGGCGGGTTGAACACCGGGGAGCTGTTTTTT.

V gene TRBV20-1 combines with J gene TRBJ2-5; a possible D gene is TRBD1 (6 bases). CDR3 length equals 12 residues. The ends were cut back, 3 bases at V and 4 bases at J, with 9 bases in the middle. Germline V lookup: CDR1 DFQATT, CDR2 SNEGSKA (reference sequence). CDR3 nucleotide sequence: TGCAGTGCTAGTCAGGGGCTAGAGACCCAGTACTTC. It translates to CSASQGLETQYF.

This chain uses TRBV21-1 with TRBJ2-3; the D call TRBD1 from the table was never checked on the DNA. TRBV21-1 is noted as a pseudogene. This CDR3 has 17 residues. This CDR3 reads CASSKWGMRSGTDTQYF. DNA of the CDR3: TGTGCCAGCAGCAAATGGGGGATGAGGAGCGGCACAGATACGCAGTATTTT.

Ten or more counts support this clonotype. The chain employs TRBV6-5 and TRBJ2-5; a weak D match, TRBD1 (5 bases). Trimming removed 6 bases from V and 4 bases from J, with 15 bases in between. Germline CDR1 and CDR2: MNHEY and SVGAGI. CDR3 length equals 14 residues. Here the CDR3 DNA reads TGTGCCAGCAGCAGACAGTTACCGGGAGAGACCCAGTACTTC. Its translation: CASSRQLPGETQYF.

This clonotype was counted many times. V gene TRBV30 combines with J gene TRBJ2-3, with 11 positions matching TRBD2. Germline V CDR1 and CDR2: GTSNPN, SVGIG (reference sequence). Trimming cost V 7 bases and J 1 base; bases outside gene matches: 10. The CDR3 is made up of 16 amino acids. CDR3: CAFAELAGVGTDTQYF. In nucleotides, the CDR3 is TGTGCCTTTGCAGAACTAGCGGGAGTCGGCACAGATACGCAGTATTTT.

The chain uses TRBV6-5 and TRBJ1-4, with D perhaps matching TRBD1 (5 bases). CDR1 is MNHEY and CDR2 is SVGAGI in the germline V gene. Deletions cut 2 bases from V and 7 bases from J, with 11 bases between. This CDR3 comprises 14 residues. The CDR3 DNA reads TGTGCCAGCAGTTACGCGGGGCGCACTGAAAAACTGTTTTTT. This translates into CASSYAGRTEKLFF.

This clonotype was detected ten times or more. CDR3 bases: TGTGCCAGCAGTGGAGGAGGTGAAAAACTGTTTTTT. Amino acids: CASSGGGEKLFF. V and J are TRBV25-1 and TRBJ1-4, with D uncertain. V was cut by 4 bases and J by 7 bases, with 7 bases left in between. Germline values: CDR1 MGHDK, CDR2 SYGVNS. The CDR3 extends over 12 amino acids. Using reference TRBV25-1 and TRBJ1-4 for the parts outside the CDR3, the full variable domain is EADIYQTPRYLVIGTGKKITLECSQTMGHDKMYWYQQDPGMELHLIHYSYGVNSTEKGDLSSESTVSRIRTEHFPLTLESARPSHTSQYLCASSGGGEKLFFGSGTQLSVL.

This rearrangement joins TRBV10-3 to TRBJ2-2, with 12 bases matching TRBD2. V gave up 10 bases and J gave up 0 bases; unmatched junction bases: 12. Germline CDR1 and CDR2: ENHRY and SYGVKD. This CDR3 comprises 18 residues. As DNA, the CDR3 is TGTGCCACCCTCCGGCGGCTAGCGGGAGGGTCGAACACCGGGGAGCTGTTTTTT. It encodes CATLRRLAGGSNTGELFF.

The chain is built from TRBV19 and TRBJ1-5; tentatively, D is TRBD1 (6 bases). With 10 bases removed from V and 7 bases from J, the gap between germline ends came to 17 bases. Looked up from germline, CDR1 is LNHDA and CDR2 is SQIVND (reference sequence). The CDR3 is 13 residues long. The CDR3 loop reads CAIGGRGGQPQHF. The CDR3 nucleotides are TGTGCCATAGGGGGTCGAGGCGGGCAGCCCCAGCATTTT.

This clonotype was detected only a few times. This chain links TRBV7-2 with TRBJ2-5, with D possibly matching TRBD2 (6 bases). The CDR3 runs 13 residues. Per the germline V gene, CDR1 is SGHTA and CDR2 is FQGNSA. Trimming removed 2 bases from V and 5 bases from J, with 9 bases in between. The CDR3, as DNA: TGTGCCAGCAGCTTATCAGGGAGGGAGACCCAGTACTTC. This sequence encodes CASSLSGRETQYF.

This chain connects TRBV5-4 to TRBJ2-5; TRBD2 is a possible D gene (6 bases). The CDR3 length is 14 residues. CDR1 and CDR2 from the germline V gene are SGHNT and YYREEE (reference sequence). Deletions cut 4 bases from V and 2 bases from J, with 12 bases between. This CDR3 reads CASSPKGTQETQYF. The CDR3 region has the DNA TGTGCCAGCAGCCCGAAGGGGACTCAAGAGACCCAGTACTTC. Combining the CDR3 with reference TRBV5-4 and TRBJ2-5 gives the whole variable domain ETGVTQSPTHLIKTRGQQVTLRCSSQSGHNTVSWYQQALGQGPQFIFQYYREEENGRGNFPPRFSGLQFPNYSSELNVNALELDDSALYLCASSPKGTQETQYFGPGTRLLVL.

The chain couples TRBV27 to TRBJ1-5; weak D call: TRBD1 (6 bases). Germline lookup yields CDR1 MNHEY and CDR2 SMNVEV (reference sequence). This CDR3 contains 15 residues. The ends were cut back, 5 bases at V and 8 bases at J, with 19 bases in the middle. The CDR3 DNA reads TGTGCCAGCAGTCCATGGGGGGCGACCCAAAAGCCCCAGCATTTT. It encodes CASSPWGATQKPQHF.

J is TRBJ1-6 and V is TRBV30, with D possibly TRBD1 on 5 matching bases. The germline gives CDR1 GTSNPN, CDR2 SVGIG (reference sequence). V was pared by 2 bases and J by 7 bases, with 15 bases between. This CDR3 contains 15 residues. The CDR3 region has the DNA TGTGCCTGGAGTCTTACCGGGACTACGAATTCACCCCTCCACTTT. It encodes CAWSLTGTTNSPLHF.

This clonotype was observed at least ten times. The chain couples TRBV27 to TRBJ1-4; D is ambiguous. The CDR3 runs 16 residues. V was cut by 2 bases and J by 3 bases, with 13 bases left in between. Germline V gene data show CDR1 as MNHEY and CDR2 as SMNVEV (reference sequence). In DNA, the CDR3 is TGTGCCAGCAGTTTAGCCCTAGGGAGGCCTAATGAAAAACTGTTTTTT. Amino acid sequence: CASSLALGRPNEKLFF.

There are many counts of this clonotype. The rearrangement links TRBV4-3 to TRBJ1-1; a possible D gene is TRBD1 (5 bases). Germline V CDR1 and CDR2: LGHNA, YSLEER. CDR3 size: 15 residues. V lost 0 bases and J lost 4, with 12 bases in between. CDR3 sequence: CASSQDPLGVTEAFF. The CDR3 coding sequence is TGCGCCAGCAGCCAAGACCCATTAGGGGTCACTGAAGCTTTCTTT.

This clonotype was found many times. The chain employs TRBV27 and TRBJ1-5; TRBD1 matches at 7 bases. V lost 6 bases, J lost 5 bases, and 13 bases stayed unmatched. Germline V lookup: CDR1 MNHEY, CDR2 SMNVEV (reference sequence). This CDR3 comprises 16 residues. Written as DNA, the CDR3 is TGTGCCAGCAGACAGATGTCGGAGGGGGCGGATCAGCCCCAGCATTTT. Protein: CASRQMSEGADQPQHF.

This clonotype has ten or more counts. The J gene is TRBJ2-3, the V gene TRBV20-1; D not resolved. Trimming shortened V by 4 bases and J by 1 base, and 6 bases separated the two germline ends. Germline V gives CDR1 DFQATT, CDR2 SNEGSKA (reference sequence). This CDR3 is built from 12 residues. The CDR3 DNA reads TGCAGTGCTACGTTGGGCACAGATACGCAGTATTTT. This sequence encodes CSATLGTDTQYF.